This entry is about one T cell receptor (beta chain). Its cognate antigen is unknown. Using its own MiXCR run on the reads, TCRdb lists one record per CDR3 protein. The data contain about 62,000 distinct CDR3 sequences, roughly two thirds of them seen just once; the ten biggest clones take up about 1.7%. The data belong to a study of type 1 regulatory T cells. Sequenced sample: cultured non-Tr1 T cells, either the whole culture or a sorted T cell fraction (not recorded which). The receptor was isolated from a human donor in good health.

The CDR3 DNA reads as TGTGCCAGCTCCAGCTCGCAGAACACCGGGGAGCTGTTTTTT. Translation: CASSSSQNTGELFF. This chain links TRBV18 with TRBJ2-2; D is uncertain. The germline gives CDR1 KGHSH, CDR2 LQKENI. The CDR3 covers 14 residues. The germline V and J ends were trimmed by 6 bases and 1 base, with 9 bases remaining between them.